A single sample is the source of the 13 T cell receptor beta chains below, sequenced in a study of shared clonotypes between healthy human individuals. Some clones are missing from TCRdb's copy, which holds only in-frame ones; the method was immunoSEQ multiplex PCR. The sample shows around 500,000 clones, about 85% of them seen only once. Sequencing was done on a sample of PBMCs. The origin of the receptors is a woman between 40 and 50 years old in good health. Some clones in this sample may be carry-over from other donors' samples.

This clone came up a few times. The genes are TRBV28 and TRBJ2-7; D possibly corresponds to TRBD2 (6 bases). Trimming pared 5 bases from V and 1 base from J, leaving 15 bases between. CDR3 length equals 15 residues. CDR1 MDHEN and CDR2 SYDVKM come from the germline V gene. CDR3 sequence reads: CASSQLGTLSYEQYF. DNA of the CDR3: TGTGCCAGCAGTCAATTGGGGACTCTATCCTACGAGCAGTACTTC.

The chain employs TRBV5-6 and TRBJ1-6; maybe TRBD1 (5 bases). V shed 6 bases and J shed 7 bases, with 14 bases lying between them. CDR3 length: 14 amino acids. Looked up from germline, CDR1 is SGHDT and CDR2 is YYEEEE. The CDR3: CASNHQGGNSPLHF. The CDR3 bases are TGTGCCAGCAATCATCAGGGAGGGAATTCACCCCTCCACTTT.

This rearrangement joins TRBV11-1 to TRBJ1-1; D is unresolved. The germline gives CDR1 SGHAT, CDR2 FQDESV (reference sequence). V lost 2 bases and J 2 bases, leaving 6 bases between the germline ends. CDR3 size: 13 residues. CDR3 nucleotides: TGTGCCAGCAGCTTACTTAGAAACACTGAAGCTTTCTTT. Translated: CASSLLRNTEAFF.

V usage is TRBV25-1 and J usage is TRBJ1-2; D gene ambiguous. CDR1 and CDR2 (germline): MGHDK, SYGVNS. V lost 6 bases, J lost 4 bases, and 9 bases lay in between. This CDR3 spans 12 amino acids. As DNA, the CDR3 is TGTGCCAGCAGCGGTGGCTCCTATGGCTACACCTTC. Translated: CASSGGSYGYTF.

The chain employs TRBV7-2 and TRBJ2-7, with TRBD2 matching 8 bases. The CDR3 has 15 residues. V shed 2 bases and J 3 bases; nucleotides not matched to a gene: 6. Germline V gene sequence: CDR1 SGHTA, CDR2 FQGNSA. The CDR3 protein is CASSLQRERLYEQYF. The DNA for the CDR3 is TGTGCCAGCAGCTTACAGCGGGAGAGGCTCTACGAGCAGTACTTC.

The rearrangement uses TRBV15 and TRBJ2-7; D tentatively reads TRBD1 or TRBD2 (5 bases each). This CDR3 is 12 amino acids long. The germline CDR1 and CDR2 sequences are LNHNV and YYDKDF (reference sequence). Trimming pared 1 base from V and 4 bases from J, leaving 5 bases between. The CDR3 DNA reads as TGTGCCACCAGCAGAGGGGGGTACGAGCAGTACTTC. Translation gives CATSRGGYEQYF. The full variable domain, its missing parts supplied by reference TRBV15 and TRBJ2-7, is DAMVIQNPRYQVTQFGKPVTLSCSQTLNHNVMYWYQQKSSQAPKLLFHYYDKDFNNEADTPDNFQSRRPNTSFCFLDIRSPGLGDTAMYLCATSRGGYEQYFGPGTRLTVT.

The table lists this clone with many counts. The V call is TRBV2, the J call TRBJ2-2; D not certain. V gave up 6 bases and J gave up 6 bases, with 8 bases separating them. The CDR3 runs 12 residues. Germline V gene data show CDR1 as SNHLY and CDR2 as FYNNEI. CDR3 sequence reads: CASSAEAGELFF. CDR3 DNA: TGTGCCAGCAGCGCAGAGGCCGGGGAGCTGTTTTTT.

The chain combines TRBV7-8 with TRBJ2-3, with 7 bases aligning to TRBD2. V shed 5 bases and J 4 bases; nucleotides not matched to a gene: 15. This CDR3 is 17 amino acids long. Germline CDR1 SGHVS, CDR2 FQNEAQ. The CDR3, as DNA: TGTGCCAGCAGCGCCCGCCGCCTAGTACGGGGGGCAGATACGCAGTATTTT. As protein: CASSARRLVRGADTQYF.

V gene TRBV6-1 combines with J gene TRBJ1-1; D is unclear. The V end lost 7 bases, the J end lost 1 base, and 10 bases lay between the germline ends. Looked up from germline, CDR1 is MNHNS and CDR2 is SASEGT. The CDR3 loop spans 13 amino acids. DNA for the CDR3: TGTGCCAGCATCTGGACGGAGAACACTGAAGCTTTCTTT. Amino acid sequence: CASIWTENTEAFF.

This CDR3 reads CATGQLNTEAFF. As DNA, the CDR3 is TGTGCCACCGGACAGTTGAACACTGAAGCTTTCTTT. The chain links TRBV6-5 to TRBJ1-1; D possibly corresponds to TRBD1 (6 bases). The CDR3 length is 12 residues. Germline V CDR1 and CDR2: MNHEY, SVGAGI. The ends were cut back, 10 bases at V and 0 bases at J, with 9 bases in the middle.

The V gene is TRBV7-6, the J gene TRBJ2-1, with a weak D call TRBD2 (5 bases). The CDR3 sequence is 14 residues long. In germline, CDR1 is SGHVS, CDR2 FNYEAQ. Trimming stripped 4 bases from V and 2 bases from J, with 9 bases between. The CDR3 sequence: CASSSPGAYNEQFF. In DNA, the CDR3 is TGTGCCAGCAGCTCCCCCGGGGCCTACAATGAGCAGTTCTTC.

The chain employs TRBV4-3 and TRBJ1-2; D remains unclear. Germline assignment: CDR1 LGHNA and CDR2 YSLEER. V was cut by 0 bases and J by 7 bases, with 15 bases left in between. The CDR3 length is 15 residues. The CDR3 loop is CASSQDFRGGGGYTF. CDR3 DNA sequence: TGCGCCAGCAGCCAAGATTTTCGGGGTGGAGGTGGCTACACCTTC.

Notes on this clone: This specimen includes other DNA sequences encoding the same CDR3. The chain links TRBV18 to TRBJ2-3; no clear D gene. V shed 4 bases and J shed 0 bases, with 5 bases lying between them. The CDR3 covers 13 residues. Germline CDR1 reads KGHSH; CDR2 reads LQKENI. The CDR3 loop reads CASSHTSTDTQYF. DNA of the CDR3: TGTGCCAGCTCACATACAAGCACAGATACGCAGTATTTT.